The 7 T cell receptor beta chains presented below share a single source sample, sequenced in a study of cytomegalovirus exposure and HLA in healthy donors. 60 Vbeta and 13 Jbeta primers were used in PCR. Profiled with immunoSEQ multiplex PCR; TCRdb holds only in-frame clones, not every one. The sample lists some 130,000 clones, under 85% occurring once. Source material: PBMCs. These receptors were obtained from a boy under 18 in good health and CMV-seronegative.

The V gene is TRBV7-9, the J gene TRBJ2-2; the match to TRBD1 covers 8 bases. Germline loops: CDR1 SEHNR, CDR2 FQNEAQ (reference sequence). The CDR3 loop spans 18 amino acids. The J segment lost 6 bases and the V segment lost 2 bases, leaving 14 bases of the junction unmatched. The CDR3 here is CASSLPWAGGIESGELFF. CDR3 bases: TGTGCCAGCAGCTTACCGTGGGCAGGGGGCATTGAGTCCGGGGAGCTGTTTTTT.

This clone has more than one count but fewer than ten. The chain couples TRBV5-1 to TRBJ2-7; D is possibly TRBD2 (6 bases). V was trimmed by 3 bases and J by 2 bases, leaving 12 bases between them. Germline V lookup: CDR1 SGHRS, CDR2 YFSETQ. The CDR3 has 14 residues. The CDR3 region has the DNA TGCGCCAGCAGCTCCCCCCGCGGGGCCTACGAGCAGTACTTC. Amino acids: CASSSPRGAYEQYF.

Only one count was recorded for this clone. The chain is built from TRBV29-1 and TRBJ2-1; D possibly corresponds to TRBD2 (5 bases). Per germline, CDR1 SQVTM and CDR2 ANQGSEA. V lost 6 bases and J lost 1, with 13 bases in between. CDR3 size: 14 residues. CDR3 nucleotides: TGCAGCGTGGCCCCCGGGGAGTCCTACAATGAGCAGTTCTTC. Its translation is CSVAPGESYNEQFF.

This rearrangement joins TRBV5-8 to TRBJ1-3; D call uncertain. The germline CDR1 and CDR2 sequences are SGHTS and YDEGEE. The CDR3 is made up of 14 amino acids. V lost 2 bases to trimming and J lost 0 bases, with 6 bases between them. The chain's CDR3 is CASSFSVSGNTIYF. DNA for the CDR3: TGTGCCAGCAGCTTTTCAGTCTCTGGAAACACCATATATTTT.

This sequence joins TRBV28 and TRBJ2-1, with D possibly matching TRBD2 (6 bases). The CDR3 contains 16 residues. The V end lost 1 base, the J end lost 5 bases, and 15 bases lay between the germline ends. Germline V lookup: CDR1 MDHEN, CDR2 SYDVKM. The CDR3, as DNA: TGTGCCAGCAGTTTATTTCCGGGAGTCGTCCACAATGAGCAGTTCTTC. It translates to CASSLFPGVVHNEQFF. The whole variable domain, filled in from reference TRBV28 and TRBJ2-1, reads DVKVTQSSRYLVKRTGEKVFLECVQDMDHENMFWYRQDPGLGLRLIYFSYDVKMKEKGDIPEGYSVSREKKERFSLILESASTNQTSMYLCASSLFPGVVHNEQFFGPGTRLTVL.

CDR3 DNA: TGTGCCAGCAGCTCCGGGACAGGCAGCTACGAGCAGTACTTC. Translation gives CASSSGTGSYEQYF. The J gene is TRBJ2-7, the V gene TRBV7-9, with TRBD1 matching 8 bases. The germline V gene encodes CDR1 SEHNR and CDR2 FQNEAQ (reference sequence). CDR3 size: 14 residues. The V segment lost 4 bases and the J segment 3 bases; nucleotides outside the gene matches: 5. Full variable domain (remainder filled in from reference TRBV7-9 and TRBJ2-7): DTGVSQNPRHKITKRGQNVTFRCDPISEHNRLYWYRQTLGQGPEFLTYFQNEAQLEKSRLLSDRFSAERPKGSFSTLEIQRTEQGDSAMYLCASSSGTGSYEQYFGPGTRLTVT.

The J gene is TRBJ2-5, the V gene TRBV5-6; D is perhaps TRBD1 (6 bases). Between the trimmed V and J ends, which lost 3 bases and 5 bases, there was a span of 14 bases. The CDR3 length is 14 residues. In germline, CDR1 is SGHDT, CDR2 YYEEEE. The CDR3 DNA is TGTGCCAGCAGCTCCGTCAGGGGATCGGAGACCCAGTACTTC. Translation: CASSSVRGSETQYF. Combining the CDR3 with reference TRBV5-6 and TRBJ2-5 gives the whole variable domain DAGVTQSPTHLIKTRGQQVTLRCSPKSGHDTVSWYQQALGQGPQFIFQYYEEEERQRGNFPDRFSGHQFPNYSSELNVNALLLGDSALYLCASSSVRGSETQYFGPGTRLLVL.